This T cell receptor (beta chain) was captured by sequencing in a study of blood T cell repertoires in COVID-19. Study context: The study drew acute and convalescent COVID-19 samples from the United States, Italy and Spain. Sources were T cells, B-cell-depleted T cells, or PBMCs; the material itself was cDNA or gDNA.

How the authors handled the data: Researchers report that nucleated cell counts were estimated from reference gene primer amplification. TCRdb's table, derived via immunoSEQ multiplex PCR, lists solely in-frame clones and lacks some. V, J and clone size are taken as reported in that table, and D and trimming were inferred from the DNA itself. The table lists some 380,000 clones, roughly 90% of them singletons. The germline V gene encodes CDR1 LNHDA and CDR2 SQIVND (reference sequence). After removal of 8 bases from V and 0 bases from J, the junction contained 12 bases not matched to a gene. The CDR3 loop spans 17 amino acids.

What was sequenced was peripheral blood. The rearrangement uses TRBV19 and TRBJ1-5; 8 nucleotides agree with TRBD1. This receptor was identified in a man aged 18 to 29 with active or convalescent COVID-19. CDR3 nucleotides: TGTGCCAGTCAACCCAGGGACAGGCGAAATAGCAATCAGCCCCAGCATTTT. Protein: CASQPRDRRNSNQPQHF.